The 15 T cell receptor beta chains in this list originate from one sample, sequenced in a study of shared clonotypes between healthy human individuals. TCRdb keeps only in-frame clones here, not all; method: immunoSEQ multiplex PCR. The sample includes more than 2 million clones, around 95% seen only once; the top ten take 0.1% to 0.15%. Sequenced material: naive CD4+ T cells sorted from blood. Subset denoted: CD45RA+ positively selected. The receptors derive from a man between 18 and 29 years old in good health.

The chain's CDR3 is CASSIEVRGRSPLHF. CDR3 coding DNA: TGTGCCAGTAGTATAGAAGTCAGGGGGCGATCACCCCTCCACTTT. The chain is built from TRBV19 and TRBJ1-6; 8 bases are shared with TRBD1. CDR1 LNHDA and CDR2 SQIVND come from the germline V gene (reference sequence). The V and J ends lost 0 bases and 10 bases, in that order; junction bases with no gene match: 5. The CDR3 is 15 amino acids.

The chain employs TRBV6-5 and TRBJ2-2, with D maybe TRBD1 (6 bases). Germline-derived CDR1 and CDR2 are MNHEY and SVGAGI. CDR3 length: 15 amino acids. V lost 5 bases and J lost 5, with 15 bases in between. CDR3 sequence: CASSRAFTGTGELFF. The DNA of the CDR3 is TGTGCCAGCAGTCGCGCATTCACAGGGACCGGGGAGCTGTTTTTT.

The V and J genes are TRBV6-5 and TRBJ1-1; 7 bases are a match to TRBD1. This CDR3 has 14 residues. Trimming cost V 6 bases and J 2 bases; bases outside gene matches: 6. Germline assignment: CDR1 MNHEY and CDR2 SVGAGI. The CDR3 sequence: CASRSTGINTEAFF. The DNA of the CDR3 is TGTGCCAGCAGGTCGACAGGGATAAACACTGAAGCTTTCTTT.

This clone was found a few times. The chain joins TRBV2 to TRBJ1-2; D possibly corresponds to TRBD1 (5 bases). The germline V gene encodes CDR1 SNHLY and CDR2 FYNNEI. The CDR3 length is 14 residues. V lost 4 bases to trimming and J lost 2 bases, with 11 bases between them. Written as DNA, the CDR3 is TGTGCCAGCAGTGCGATTGCAGGGAACTATGGCTACACCTTC. Amino acid sequence: CASSAIAGNYGYTF. Full variable domain (missing parts from reference TRBV2 and TRBJ1-2): EPEVTQTPSHQVTQMGQEVILRCVPISNHLYFYWYRQILGQKVEFLVSFYNNEISEKSEIFDDQFSVERPDGSNFTLKIRSTKLEDSAMYFCASSAIAGNYGYTFGSGTRLTVV.

This clone was seen only once. The chain has TRBV30 and TRBJ1-1; tentative D call: TRBD1 (5 bases). This CDR3 spans 14 amino acids. The V gene lost 0 bases and the J gene lost 8 bases, with 16 bases spanning the gap. Germline values: CDR1 GTSNPN, CDR2 SVGIG (reference sequence). CDR3: CAWSVFAGRVEAFF. For the CDR3, the DNA is TGTGCCTGGAGTGTATTTGCGGGGCGAGTGGAAGCTTTCTTT.

The J gene is TRBJ1-1, the V gene TRBV29-1, with D possibly TRBD1 on 5 matching bases. The CDR3 extends over 14 amino acids. Trimming shortened V by 6 bases and J by 0 bases, and 14 bases separated the two germline ends. Germline V lookup: CDR1 SQVTM, CDR2 ANQGSEA. The CDR3 reads CSVMGGLMNTEAFF. DNA of the CDR3: TGCAGCGTCATGGGGGGGTTGATGAACACTGAAGCTTTCTTT.

The chain carries TRBV7-9 and TRBJ1-1; D is uncertain. Germline V gene data show CDR1 as SEHNR and CDR2 as FQNEAQ (reference sequence). V was pared by 2 bases and J by 6 bases, with 16 bases between. The CDR3 consists of 15 residues. This CDR3 is CASSLWSGSSSEAFF. The CDR3 coding sequence is TGTGCCAGCAGCTTATGGTCGGGCAGTAGCTCTGAAGCTTTCTTT.

The V and J genes are TRBV10-1 and TRBJ2-2; unclear D gene. V lost 4 bases and J 4 bases, leaving 7 bases between the germline ends. Germline-derived CDR1 and CDR2 are WNHNN and SYGVQD (reference sequence). CDR3 length: 13 amino acids. The CDR3 spells CASSAVLTGELFF. The CDR3 nucleotides read TGCGCCAGCAGTGCCGTCCTCACCGGGGAGCTGTTTTTT.

CDR3 bases: TGCGCCAGTGCCGACAGGGTCCCAGATACGCAGTATTTT. Protein: CASADRVPDTQYF. V is TRBV5-1 and J is TRBJ2-3; 7 bases agree with TRBD1. This CDR3 has 13 residues. V shed 8 bases, J shed 4 bases, and the junction held 7 bases outside the gene matches. Germline CDR1 SGHRS, CDR2 YFSETQ.

This sequence joins TRBV9 and TRBJ2-1; perhaps TRBD1 as D (6 bases). The germline CDR1 and CDR2 sequences are SGDLS and YYNGEE. This CDR3 is built from 15 residues. V lost 0 bases and J 4 bases, leaving 11 bases between the germline ends. The CDR3 reads CASSVDVTGYNEQFF. DNA of the CDR3: TGTGCCAGCAGCGTAGATGTGACAGGTTACAATGAGCAGTTCTTC.

This chain links TRBV30 with TRBJ1-6, with D possibly being TRBD1 (5 bases). From germline, CDR1 is GTSNPN and CDR2 SVGIG (reference sequence). Trimming cost V 1 base and J 6 bases, with 16 bases left between them. This CDR3 has 16 amino acids. The CDR3 coding sequence is TGTGCCTGGAGTGCTCCAGGGTTTGGGGGTAATTCACCCCTCCACTTT. Its translation: CAWSAPGFGGNSPLHF.

V usage is TRBV13 and J usage is TRBJ1-2; tentative D call: TRBD1 (5 bases). The CDR3 has 18 amino acids. The germline gives CDR1 PRHDT, CDR2 FYEKMQ (reference sequence). With 1 base removed from V and 5 bases from J, the gap between germline ends came to 23 bases. CDR3 coding DNA: TGTGCCAGCAGCTTAGAGTGGGGCGAAACCGCTGAGAGGTATGGCTACACCTTC. Translated, it gives CASSLEWGETAERYGYTF.

The V and J genes are TRBV6-5 and TRBJ2-3; possibly TRBD1 for D (5 bases). V lost 7 bases and J lost 1, with 15 bases in between. Germline V gene sequence: CDR1 MNHEY, CDR2 SVGAGI. This CDR3 is built from 15 residues. The CDR3 loop is CASTSGKVGTDTQYF. The CDR3 nucleotides are TGTGCCAGCACCTCAGGGAAGGTCGGCACAGATACGCAGTATTTT.

This chain joins TRBV6-6 and TRBJ1-5; 7 nucleotides align to TRBD1. The length of the CDR3 is 16 residues. CDR1 and CDR2 (germline): MNHNY, SVGAGI (reference sequence). Trimming cost V 7 bases and J 1 base; bases outside gene matches: 10. CDR3 coding DNA: TGTGCCAGCACGGCACAGGGGCTTCGGAGCAATCAGCCCCAGCATTTT. It encodes CASTAQGLRSNQPQHF.

Note on this clone: The sample holds other DNA sequences that translate to the same CDR3. V gene TRBV5-4 combines with J gene TRBJ1-3; no clear D. The CDR3 consists of 14 residues. V was trimmed by 1 base and J by 1 base, leaving 6 bases between them. CDR1 is SGHNT, CDR2 YYREEE, per germline (reference sequence). CDR3 in DNA: TGTGCCAGCAGCTTGCGGGGTTCTGGAAACACCATATATTTT. Its translation is CASSLRGSGNTIYF. Together with reference TRBV5-4 and TRBJ1-3, the CDR3 gives the full variable domain: ETGVTQSPTHLIKTRGQQVTLRCSSQSGHNTVSWYQQALGQGPQFIFQYYREEENGRGNFPPRFSGLQFPNYSSELNVNALELDDSALYLCASSLRGSGNTIYFGEGSWLTVV.